The 23 T cell receptor beta chains reported below all come from one sample, sequenced in a study of blood T cell repertoires in COVID-19. Only in-frame clones appear in the TCRdb table, and some are missing; sequencing was by immunoSEQ multiplex PCR. The table lists around 200,000 clones, 80% to 90% of them singletons. The sequencing input was peripheral blood. Receptors originate from a woman aged 50 to 60 with acute or convalescent COVID-19.

V gene TRBV5-1 combines with J gene TRBJ2-5; 11 bases align to TRBD2. The V segment lost 0 bases and the J segment 4 bases; nucleotides outside the gene matches: 5. The CDR3 is 16 amino acids. Germline V gene data show CDR1 as SGHRS and CDR2 as YFSETQ. The chain's CDR3 is CASSLVLAGDRETQYF. Here the CDR3 DNA reads TGCGCCAGCAGCTTGGTACTAGCGGGAGATCGAGAGACCCAGTACTTC.

The rearrangement links TRBV6-5 to TRBJ1-6; D not resolved. The germline V gene encodes CDR1 MNHEY and CDR2 SVGAGI. The V end lost 9 bases, the J end lost 9 bases, and 15 bases lay between the germline ends. The CDR3 covers 13 residues. CDR3 coding DNA: TGTGCCAGTAGCTACGCCGAGGGTTCACCCCTCCACTTT. Its protein is CASSYAEGSPLHF.

The genes are TRBV15 and TRBJ2-5; 9 bases match TRBD2. This CDR3 comprises 18 residues. Germline CDR1 LNHNV, CDR2 YYDKDF (reference sequence). The J segment lost 5 bases and the V segment lost 2 bases, leaving 15 bases of the junction unmatched. CDR3 amino acids: CATSRPFRREGGGETQYF. The DNA of the CDR3 is TGTGCCACCAGCAGACCTTTCCGGCGGGAGGGCGGTGGGGAGACCCAGTACTTC.

This clone has just one count. This chain connects TRBV2 to TRBJ1-4; 7 positions match TRBD1. The CDR3 is made up of 14 amino acids. Germline CDR1 reads SNHLY; CDR2 reads FYNNEI. Germline trimming cut 6 bases from V and 7 bases from J; bases unmatched to any gene: 8. The CDR3 sequence: CASRETGSAEKLFF. CDR3 coding DNA: TGTGCCAGCAGAGAGACAGGGTCGGCTGAAAAACTGTTTTTT.

CDR3 nucleotides: TGTGCCAGCAGCCCTTATTCACCTGGGACAGGGAACTTTGAGACCCAGTACTTC. Amino acid sequence: CASSPYSPGTGNFETQYF. The rearrangement joins TRBV27 to TRBJ2-5; the match to TRBD1 covers 9 bases. CDR1 is MNHEY and CDR2 is SMNVEV in the germline V gene (reference sequence). The CDR3 extends over 18 amino acids. The V gene end was trimmed by 6 bases and the J gene end by 5 bases; junction bases not matched to a gene: 19.

CDR3 loop: CATAKVNAGGARDYGYTF. For the CDR3, the DNA is TGTGCCACCGCAAAGGTCAACGCGGGAGGGGCCAGGGACTATGGCTACACCTTC. The chain employs TRBV2 and TRBJ1-2; TRBD1 might be the D (5 bases). This CDR3 contains 18 residues. V lost 10 bases, J lost 3 bases, and 30 bases lay in between. Germline CDR1 and CDR2: SNHLY and FYNNEI.

The V call is TRBV7-2, the J call TRBJ2-5; tentatively, D is TRBD2 (5 bases). V was clipped by 5 bases and J by 0 bases, with 13 bases between them. The CDR3 runs to 15 residues. In germline, CDR1 is SGHTA, CDR2 FQGNSA. CDR3 nucleotides: TGTGCCAGCAGCCTTAGCGAGATGTACCAAGAGACCCAGTACTTC. Encoded protein: CASSLSEMYQETQYF.

CDR3 nucleotide sequence: TGTGCCTGGGGGGACAAGAACACTGAAGCTTTCTTT. Amino acid sequence: CAWGDKNTEAFF. This chain uses TRBV30 with TRBJ1-1, with D tentatively TRBD1 (6 bases). Germline lookup yields CDR1 GTSNPN and CDR2 SVGIG (reference sequence). Trimming pared 5 bases from V and 1 base from J, leaving 8 bases between. The CDR3 is made up of 12 amino acids.

The chain links TRBV20-1 to TRBJ1-2, with 9 bases matching TRBD1. V lost 3 bases and J lost 0; bases outside the gene matches: 5. CDR3 length: 15 amino acids. Per germline, CDR1 DFQATT and CDR2 SNEGSKA (reference sequence). In DNA, the CDR3 is TGCAGTGCTAGTGGGGGACAGGGTCCTAACTATGGCTACACCTTC. Translation gives CSASGGQGPNYGYTF.

The J gene is TRBJ2-7, the V gene TRBV3-1 (or the pseudogene TRBV3-2); 8 nucleotides line up with TRBD1. The CDR3 has 15 residues. The germline V gene encodes CDR1 LGHDT and CDR2 YNNKEL (reference sequence). The V segment lost 4 bases and the J segment 2 bases; nucleotides outside the gene matches: 7. The CDR3 region has the DNA TGTGCCAGCAGCCGCCCCCTACAGGGGGCCTACGAGCAGTACTTC. It specifies CASSRPLQGAYEQYF.

This chain uses TRBV11-3 with TRBJ1-1; 7 nucleotides agree with TRBD1. The CDR3 covers 17 residues. CDR1 SGHNT and CDR2 YENEEA come from the germline V gene. V shed 4 bases and J 1 base; nucleotides not matched to a gene: 12. The chain's CDR3 is CASSSGQTLRGNTEAFF. Here the CDR3 DNA reads TGTGCCAGCAGCTCGGGACAGACTCTACGGGGGAACACTGAAGCTTTCTTT.

The J gene is TRBJ2-3, the V gene TRBV7-2, with 14 bases fitting TRBD2. The V gene's germline CDR1 is SGHTA and CDR2 FQGNSA. The junction had 4 bases not matched to a gene; V was cut back by 5 bases and J by 3 bases. This CDR3 has 16 amino acids. The chain's CDR3 is CASSPGLAGGTDTQYF. CDR3 sequence (DNA): TGTGCCAGCAGCCCCGGACTAGCGGGGGGAACAGATACGCAGTATTTT.

The V and J genes are TRBV6-4 and TRBJ2-3, with D perhaps TRBD2 (5 bases). Germline loops: CDR1 MRHNA, CDR2 SNTAGT. CDR3 size: 13 residues. Trimming stripped 5 bases from V and 1 base from J, with 7 bases between. This chain's CDR3 is CASSSGGTDTQYF. CDR3 DNA: TGTGCCAGCAGTAGCGGCGGCACAGATACGCAGTATTTT.

The chain carries TRBV7-2 and TRBJ1-5; 7 nucleotides align to TRBD1. V shed 5 bases, J shed 8 bases, and the junction held 9 bases outside the gene matches. The CDR3 length is 14 residues. Germline loops: CDR1 SGHTA, CDR2 FQGNSA. CDR3 amino acids: CASSPRQGGEPQHF. The CDR3 DNA is TGTGCCAGCAGCCCGCGACAGGGCGGGGAGCCCCAGCATTTT. The full variable domain, in which reference TRBV7-2 and TRBJ1-5 provide the parts outside the CDR3, is GAGVSQSPSNKVTEKGKDVELRCDPISGHTALYWYRQSLGQGLEFLIYFQGNSAPDKSGLPSDRFSAERTGGSVSTLTIQRTQQEDSAVYLCASSPRQGGEPQHFGDGTRLSIL.

The rearrangement uses TRBV13 and TRBJ2-5; possible D gene TRBD1, 8 bases. The CDR3 is made up of 16 amino acids. The germline gives CDR1 PRHDT, CDR2 FYEKMQ (reference sequence). Trimming took 5 bases from V and 3 from J, leaving 19 bases between them. The CDR3 DNA sequence: TGTGCCAGCAGCCAAGACAGGGGAGGGGTAAAAGAGACCCAGTACTTC. This sequence encodes CASSQDRGGVKETQYF.

The sample holds one count of this clone. The CDR3 spells CASTRGQGAGYGYTF. Written as DNA, the CDR3 is TGCGCCAGCACCCGCGGGCAGGGGGCTGGTTATGGCTACACCTTC. The chain links TRBV5-1 to TRBJ1-2; 8 nucleotides align to TRBD1. The CDR3 has 15 amino acids. Germline lookup yields CDR1 SGHRS and CDR2 YFSETQ. V lost 6 bases to trimming and J lost 5 bases; unmatched junction nucleotides: 12.

The genes are TRBV2 and TRBJ2-7; weak D call: TRBD1 (5 bases). V was shortened by 4 bases and J by 2 bases, with 9 bases between the two germline ends. The CDR3 length is 13 residues. Germline CDR1 SNHLY, CDR2 FYNNEI. CDR3: CASSGGRAYEQYF. Here the CDR3 DNA reads TGTGCCAGCAGTGGGGGCAGAGCCTACGAGCAGTACTTC. Looking up the rest from reference TRBV2 and TRBJ2-7 gives the full variable domain: EPEVTQTPSHQVTQMGQEVILRCVPISNHLYFYWYRQILGQKVEFLVSFYNNEISEKSEIFDDQFSVERPDGSNFTLKIRSTKLEDSAMYFCASSGGRAYEQYFGPGTRLTVT.

The rearrangement uses TRBV6-5 and TRBJ1-1; D is perhaps TRBD1 (5 bases). The CDR3 extends over 13 amino acids. Trimming removed 2 bases at V and 9 bases at J, with 13 bases between. CDR1 is MNHEY, CDR2 SVGAGI, per germline. CDR3: CASSYTETGKAFF. CDR3 bases: TGTGCCAGCAGTTACACTGAAACAGGTAAAGCTTTCTTT.

This clone was detected a few times. V is TRBV7-8 and J is TRBJ1-3; 9 positions agree with TRBD1. The V gene's germline CDR1 is SGHVS and CDR2 FQNEAQ. The CDR3 extends over 15 amino acids. Unmatched junction bases numbered 5, after V lost 2 bases and J lost 6 bases. The chain's CDR3 is CASSLLDRGVNTIYF. CDR3 DNA sequence: TGTGCCAGCAGCTTACTCGACAGGGGGGTAAACACCATATATTTT.

The chain employs TRBV4-3 and TRBJ2-2; TRBD1 matches 7 bases. V shed 4 bases, J shed 3 bases, and the junction held 2 bases outside the gene matches. Germline V CDR1 and CDR2: LGHNA, YSLEER. This CDR3 has 14 residues. CDR3 in DNA: TGCGCCAGCAGCCCGGGACAGTACACCGGGGAGCTGTTTTTT. Translating it yields CASSPGQYTGELFF.

This chain links TRBV5-4 with TRBJ2-7, with D possibly TRBD2 on 6 matching bases. Germline V gene lookup returns CDR1 SGHNT and CDR2 YYREEE (reference sequence). Trimming stripped 4 bases from V and 2 bases from J, with 19 bases between. The CDR3 length is 16 residues. The CDR3 here is CASSGGVGGTPYEQYF. In DNA, the CDR3 is TGTGCCAGCAGCGGAGGCGTGGGGGGAACCCCCTACGAGCAGTACTTC.

J is TRBJ2-6 and V is TRBV18; TRBD1 might be the D (5 bases). Germline V gene lookup returns CDR1 KGHSH and CDR2 LQKENI. CDR3 length equals 17 residues. Between the trimmed V and J ends, which lost 3 bases and 1 base, there was a span of 13 bases. CDR3 DNA: TGTGCCAGCTCACCGACAGTCCGCACGTCTGGGGCCAACGTCCTGACTTTC. Translating it yields CASSPTVRTSGANVLTF. Drawing the rest from reference TRBV18 and TRBJ2-6, the complete variable domain is NAGVMQNPRHLVRRRGQEARLRCSPMKGHSHVYWYRQLPEEGLKFMVYLQKENIIDESGMPKERFSAEFPKEGPSILRIQQVVRGDSAAYFCASSPTVRTSGANVLTFGAGSRLTVL.

This clone was seen only once. The chain carries TRBV5-1 and TRBJ2-7; possible D gene TRBD2, 5 bases. Germline CDR1 reads SGHRS; CDR2 reads YFSETQ. The V end lost 3 bases, the J end lost 7 bases, and 14 bases lay between the germline ends. This CDR3 region has 13 residues. CDR3 coding DNA: TGCGCCAGCAGCTATCGACTATCGGAGGAGCAGTACTTC. The encoded protein is CASSYRLSEEQYF. Drawing the rest from reference TRBV5-1 and TRBJ2-7, the complete variable domain is KAGVTQTPRYLIKTRGQQVTLSCSPISGHRSVSWYQQTPGQGLQFLFEYFSETQRNKGNFPGRFSGRQFSNSRSEMNVSTLELGDSALYLCASSYRLSEEQYFGPGTRLTVT.